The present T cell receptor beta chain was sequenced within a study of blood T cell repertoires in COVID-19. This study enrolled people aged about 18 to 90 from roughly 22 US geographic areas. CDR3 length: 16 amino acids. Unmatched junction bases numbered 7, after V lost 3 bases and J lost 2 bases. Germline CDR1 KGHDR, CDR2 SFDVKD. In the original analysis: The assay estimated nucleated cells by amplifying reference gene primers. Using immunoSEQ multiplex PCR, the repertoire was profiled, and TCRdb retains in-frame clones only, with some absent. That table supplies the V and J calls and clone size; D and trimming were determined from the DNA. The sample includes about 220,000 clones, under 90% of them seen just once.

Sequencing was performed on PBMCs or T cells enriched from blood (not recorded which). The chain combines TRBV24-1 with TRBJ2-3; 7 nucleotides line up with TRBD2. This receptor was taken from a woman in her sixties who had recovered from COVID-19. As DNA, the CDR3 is TGTGCCACCAGTGATCCGGGAGGCAGATCCACAGATACGCAGTATTTT. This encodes CATSDPGGRSTDTQYF.